These T cell receptor beta chains were read from a single sample in a study of T cells after posttransplantation cyclophosphamide. Sequencing was performed with immunoSEQ multiplex PCR; in TCRdb, only in-frame clones are kept and a portion is missing. Found here are 2,000 to 3,000 clones, no singletons; the ten largest cover about 9.4%. The material was PBMCs, obtained 32 days after allogeneic stem cell transplant with posttransplant cyclophosphamide. The source of these receptors is a female patient in her 50s who received an allogeneic stem cell transplant from a related donor, was CMV-positive, and had no GVHD. These T cells may partly come from the graft donor. Each CDR3 is given with its conserved first and last residue. The order of the fields is CDR3 protein, CDR3 DNA, J gene, D gene, V gene, clone size. A D gene is named only where the DNA matches it firmly. The size entry gives how often the clone was seen (once, few, many) or a class if it is expanded.

cdr3_aa: CAWGGLGVGYTF
cdr3_nt: TGTGCCTGGGGCGGTTTAGGGGTGGGCTACACCTTC
j_call: TRBJ1-2
d_call: .
v_call: TRBV30
clone_size: many

cdr3_aa: CASSLGGGSTDTQYF
cdr3_nt: TGTGCCAGCAGCTTGGGAGGGGGCAGCACAGATACGCAGTATTTT
j_call: TRBJ2-3
d_call: TRBD1
v_call: TRBV5-4
clone_size: medium-sized

cdr3_aa: CASSYSRGGADGYTF
cdr3_nt: TGTGCCAGCAGTTACTCGAGAGGGGGCGCGGACGGCTACACCTTC
j_call: TRBJ1-2
d_call: TRBD1
v_call: TRBV6-5
clone_size: many

cdr3_aa: CASSQEASGFPWQFF
cdr3_nt: TGCGCCAGCAGCCAAGAGGCTTCCGGGTTTCCCTGGCAGTTCTTC
j_call: TRBJ2-1
d_call: .
v_call: TRBV4-1
clone_size: medium-sized

cdr3_aa: CASAGGNQPQHF
cdr3_nt: TGTGCCAGCGCGGGGGGCAATCAGCCCCAGCATTTT
j_call: TRBJ1-5
d_call: .
v_call: TRBV13
clone_size: many

cdr3_aa: CASSSPGLAYEQYF
cdr3_nt: TGTGCCAGCAGTTCCCCGGGACTAGCCTACGAGCAGTACTTC
j_call: TRBJ2-7
d_call: TRBD2
v_call: TRBV27
clone_size: medium-sized

cdr3_aa: CAWSPSNGEAFF
cdr3_nt: TGTGCCTGGAGTCCTTCGAACGGTGAAGCTTTCTTT
j_call: TRBJ1-1
d_call: .
v_call: TRBV30
clone_size: many

cdr3_aa: CASSARGLAHSYEQYF
cdr3_nt: TGTGCCAGCAGCGCCAGAGGACTAGCACACTCCTACGAGCAGTACTTC
j_call: TRBJ2-7
d_call: TRBD2
v_call: TRBV9
clone_size: many

cdr3_aa: CASRDPGQLYSYGYTF
cdr3_nt: TGTGCCAGTAGAGATCCGGGACAGCTTTACAGCTATGGCTACACCTTC
j_call: TRBJ1-2
d_call: TRBD1
v_call: TRBV19
clone_size: many

cdr3_aa: CASASGGNEQFF
cdr3_nt: TGTGCCAGTGCTTCAGGGGGCAATGAGCAGTTCTTC
j_call: TRBJ2-1
d_call: TRBD1
v_call: TRBV19
clone_size: medium-sized

cdr3_aa: CASSGTGGGYGYTF
cdr3_nt: TGTGCCAGCTCCGGTACAGGGGGCGGCTATGGCTACACCTTC
j_call: TRBJ1-2
d_call: TRBD1
v_call: TRBV18
clone_size: many

cdr3_aa: CAWGEGLAVSNEQFF
cdr3_nt: TGTGCCTGGGGGGAGGGACTAGCGGTCTCCAATGAGCAGTTCTTC
j_call: TRBJ2-1
d_call: TRBD2
v_call: TRBV30
clone_size: medium-sized

cdr3_aa: CASSLILLAGDNEQFF
cdr3_nt: TGTGCCAGCAGCTTAATACTCCTAGCGGGAGACAATGAGCAGTTCTTC
j_call: TRBJ2-1
d_call: TRBD2
v_call: TRBV7-3
clone_size: medium-sized

cdr3_aa: CASSRRQGVHGELFF
cdr3_nt: TGCGCCAGCAGCCGAAGACAGGGGGTACACGGGGAGCTGTTTTTT
j_call: TRBJ2-2
d_call: TRBD1
v_call: TRBV4-3
clone_size: many

cdr3_aa: CASSTDLGTQYF
cdr3_nt: TGCGCCAGCAGCACCGACTTAGGGACCCAGTACTTC
j_call: TRBJ2-5
d_call: .
v_call: TRBV4-1
clone_size: medium-sized

cdr3_aa: CASSRTSEAFF
cdr3_nt: TGTGCCAGCAGCCGGACAAGTGAAGCTTTCTTT
j_call: TRBJ1-1
d_call: .
v_call: TRBV7-9
clone_size: many

cdr3_aa: CASSQESWGQGWYEQYF
cdr3_nt: TGTGCCAGCAGCCAAGAATCCTGGGGACAGGGGTGGTACGAGCAGTACTTC
j_call: TRBJ2-7
d_call: TRBD1
v_call: TRBV4-2
clone_size: many

cdr3_aa: CASSPRQSDHEQYF
cdr3_nt: TGCGCCAGCAGTCCCCGACAGTCGGATCACGAGCAGTACTTC
j_call: TRBJ2-7
d_call: .
v_call: TRBV23-1
clone_size: many

cdr3_aa: CAIKTGFAVTDTQYF
cdr3_nt: TGTGCCATCAAGACAGGGTTCGCAGTCACAGATACGCAGTATTTT
j_call: TRBJ2-3
d_call: TRBD1
v_call: TRBV10-3
clone_size: medium-sized

cdr3_aa: CASSFETTTGEQYF
cdr3_nt: TGTGCCAGCAGTTTCGAGACAACCACCGGCGAGCAGTACTTC
j_call: TRBJ2-7
d_call: .
v_call: TRBV12-3/TRBV12-4
clone_size: many

cdr3_aa: CASSQRDRGVNSPLHF
cdr3_nt: TGCGCCAGCAGCCAAAGGGACAGGGGTGTAAATTCACCCCTCCACTTT
j_call: TRBJ1-6
d_call: TRBD1
v_call: TRBV4-1
clone_size: many

cdr3_aa: CATSQQPGYYYEQYF
cdr3_nt: TGTGCCACCTCTCAACAACCCGGCTACTACTACGAGCAGTACTTC
j_call: TRBJ2-7
d_call: .
v_call: TRBV19
clone_size: large

cdr3_aa: CASSRITGDTEAFF
cdr3_nt: TGCGCCAGCAGCCGGATTACAGGGGATACTGAAGCTTTCTTT
j_call: TRBJ1-1
d_call: TRBD1
v_call: TRBV4-1
clone_size: medium-sized

cdr3_aa: CASSRDRASSGYTF
cdr3_nt: TGTGCCAGTAGCCGGGACAGGGCCAGTTCTGGCTACACCTTC
j_call: TRBJ1-2
d_call: TRBD1
v_call: TRBV19
clone_size: many

cdr3_aa: CASSPEPGQSSPLHF
cdr3_nt: TGTGCCAGCAGCCCCGAACCGGGACAGAGCTCACCCCTCCACTTT
j_call: TRBJ1-6
d_call: TRBD1
v_call: TRBV7-9
clone_size: many

cdr3_aa: CASSMILAGEQFF
cdr3_nt: TGTGCCAGTAGTATGATACTCGCGGGGGAGCAGTTCTTC
j_call: TRBJ2-1
d_call: .
v_call: TRBV19
clone_size: medium-sized

cdr3_aa: CASSLNGDRALYGYTF
cdr3_nt: TGTGCCAGCAGCTTAAATGGGGACAGGGCCCTCTATGGCTACACCTTC
j_call: TRBJ1-2
d_call: TRBD1
v_call: TRBV11-2
clone_size: many

cdr3_aa: CAIGQFGGESTDTQYF
cdr3_nt: TGTGCCATCGGCCAGTTTGGGGGGGAAAGCACAGATACGCAGTATTTT
j_call: TRBJ2-3
d_call: TRBD2
v_call: TRBV10-3
clone_size: many

cdr3_aa: CASRARRRDEQFF
cdr3_nt: TGTGCCAGCAGGGCCCGACGTCGGGATGAGCAGTTCTTC
j_call: TRBJ2-1
d_call: .
v_call: TRBV7-2
clone_size: many